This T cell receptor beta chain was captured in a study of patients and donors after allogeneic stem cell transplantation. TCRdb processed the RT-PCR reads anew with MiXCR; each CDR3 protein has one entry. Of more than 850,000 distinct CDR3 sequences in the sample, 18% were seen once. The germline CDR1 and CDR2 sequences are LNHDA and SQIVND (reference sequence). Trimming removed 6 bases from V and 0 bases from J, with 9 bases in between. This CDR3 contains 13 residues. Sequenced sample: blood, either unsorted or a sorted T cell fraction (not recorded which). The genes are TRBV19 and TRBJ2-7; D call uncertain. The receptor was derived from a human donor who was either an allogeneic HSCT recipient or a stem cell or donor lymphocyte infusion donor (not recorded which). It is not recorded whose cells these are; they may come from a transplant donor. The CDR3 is CASSVGNSYEQYF. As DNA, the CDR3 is TGTGCCAGTAGCGTGGGGAACTCCTACGAGCAGTACTTC.